One sample yielded the 9 T cell receptor beta chains listed below, sequenced in a study of shared clonotypes between healthy human individuals. Naive CD8 cells lacked CD45RO and underwent positive selection for CCR7, leaving out terminally differentiated effector memory CD45RA+ cells. TCRdb keeps only in-frame clones here, not all; method: immunoSEQ multiplex PCR. Of 750,000 to 1,000,000 clones listed, around 92% were seen once; the top ten hold about 24%. Sequenced sample: naive CD8+ T cells sorted from blood. The receptors come from a man aged 25-45 years in good health.

V usage is TRBV7-9 and J usage is TRBJ2-3, with TRBD1 identical over 9 bases. After removal of 4 bases from V and 2 bases from J, the junction contained 10 bases not matched to a gene. Per the germline V gene, CDR1 is SEHNR and CDR2 is FQNEAQ (reference sequence). The length of the CDR3 is 17 residues. CDR3 region: CASSSGTGRGDTDTQYF. CDR3 in DNA: TGTGCCAGCAGCTCCGGGACAGGGAGGGGAGACACAGATACGCAGTATTTT. The full variable domain, completed using reference TRBV7-9 and TRBJ2-3, is DTGVSQNPRHKITKRGQNVTFRCDPISEHNRLYWYRQTLGQGPEFLTYFQNEAQLEKSRLLSDRFSAERPKGSFSTLEIQRTEQGDSAMYLCASSSGTGRGDTDTQYFGPGTRLTVL.

The rearrangement links TRBV7-9 to TRBJ2-5, with D possibly TRBD1 on 6 matching bases. Trimming cost V 5 bases and J 5 bases, with 12 bases left between them. The CDR3 length is 13 residues. The V gene's germline CDR1 is SEHNR and CDR2 FQNEAQ (reference sequence). Here the CDR3 reads CASSPTGHETQYF. CDR3 nucleotide sequence: TGTGCCAGCAGCCCCACAGGGCACGAGACCCAGTACTTC.

The CDR3 DNA reads TGTGCCAGCAGCTTACTAGTTGCGGGAGGGGGCGAGACCCAGTACTTC. Protein product: CASSLLVAGGGETQYF. The chain is built from TRBV7-6 and TRBJ2-5; 9 positions match TRBD2. Germline V gene data show CDR1 as SGHVS and CDR2 as FNYEAQ. Germline trimming cut 2 bases from V and 5 bases from J; bases unmatched to any gene: 9. The CDR3 loop spans 16 amino acids.

The chain is built from TRBV10-2 and TRBJ1-1; no clear D gene. The CDR3 spans 14 residues. V dropped 1 base and J dropped 1 base, with 7 bases sitting between them. The germline gives CDR1 WSHSY, CDR2 SAAADI. As DNA, the CDR3 is TGCGCCAGCAGTGAGTTGTTCCGGAACACTGAAGCTTTCTTT. Protein sequence: CASSELFRNTEAFF.

V is TRBV25-1 and J is TRBJ2-1; D is uncertain. Per the germline V gene, CDR1 is MGHDK and CDR2 is SYGVNS. V was pared by 2 bases and J by 8 bases, with 13 bases between. This CDR3 is built from 14 residues. CDR3 sequence (DNA): TGTGCCAGCAGTGAACCGATAAATGGCGATGAGCAGTTCTTC. As protein: CASSEPINGDEQFF.

This chain joins TRBV7-9 and TRBJ2-4; the D gene is possibly TRBD1 (5 bases). CDR1 and CDR2 from the germline V gene are SEHNR and FQNEAQ (reference sequence). The V gene lost 8 bases and the J gene lost 8 bases, with 16 bases spanning the gap. This CDR3 region has 13 residues. Written as DNA, the CDR3 is TGTGCCAGCGTCCCATGGGGCGGTGACATTCAGTACTTC. Amino acid sequence: CASVPWGGDIQYF. The full variable domain, completed using reference TRBV7-9 and TRBJ2-4, is DTGVSQNPRHKITKRGQNVTFRCDPISEHNRLYWYRQTLGQGPEFLTYFQNEAQLEKSRLLSDRFSAERPKGSFSTLEIQRTEQGDSAMYLCASVPWGGDIQYFGAGTRLSVL.

The chain recombines TRBV6-5 with TRBJ1-2; TRBD1 agrees at 7 bases. CDR1 is MNHEY, CDR2 SVGAGI, per germline. V shed 4 bases and J 4 bases; nucleotides not matched to a gene: 12. The CDR3 has 16 residues. In DNA, the CDR3 is TGTGCCAGCAGTTTGGGCCTCAGGGGGATTACCTATGGCTACACCTTC. The encoded protein is CASSLGLRGITYGYTF.

V gene TRBV27 combines with J gene TRBJ2-3, with TRBD2 matching over 7 bases. The germline CDR1 and CDR2 sequences are MNHEY and SMNVEV (reference sequence). The CDR3 runs 15 residues. V lost 6 bases and J lost 8; bases outside the gene matches: 14. The CDR3 DNA sequence: TGTGCCAGCAGCCTATCCGGGACTACGTTAGGTACGCAGTATTTT. Amino acids: CASSLSGTTLGTQYF.

The chain has TRBV29-1 and TRBJ1-2; 7 bases are a match to TRBD1. The CDR3 spans 19 residues. CDR1 and CDR2 from the germline V gene are SQVTM and ANQGSEA. Trimming took 0 bases from V and 4 from J; bases not matched to a gene: 20. The CDR3 DNA is TGCAGCGTTGAAGACCGAGTATGGGGAAAGACAGGGTTACGCTATGGCTACACCTTC. It yields the protein CSVEDRVWGKTGLRYGYTF.